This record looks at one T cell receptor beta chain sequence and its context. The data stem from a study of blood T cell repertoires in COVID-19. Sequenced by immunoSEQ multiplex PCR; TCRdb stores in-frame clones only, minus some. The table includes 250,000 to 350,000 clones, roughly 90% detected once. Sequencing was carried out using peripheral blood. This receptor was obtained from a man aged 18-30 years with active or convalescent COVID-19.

CDR3 sequence: CASSPGTGSQKNIQYF. CDR3 nucleotide sequence: TGTGCCAGCTCACCAGGGACAGGGAGTCAGAAAAACATTCAGTACTTC. The V and J genes are TRBV18 and TRBJ2-4; 9 positions agree with TRBD1. CDR1 and CDR2 (germline): KGHSH, LQKENI. The CDR3 is 16 residues long. The V gene end was trimmed by 2 bases and the J gene end by 4 bases; junction bases not matched to a gene: 6.